This TCR beta chain was sequenced for a study of CD8 T cells in Susac syndrome. Random hexamers were used to reverse transcribe the RNA input (about 0.45 to 1 ug). TCRdb called the immunoSEQ multiplex PCR reads again in MiXCR, with one record for every CDR3 protein. The sample lists 150,000 to 200,000 distinct CDR3 sequences; roughly 91% were seen once. V was clipped by 3 bases and J by 2 bases; unmatched bases: 7. Germline CDR1 is SGHNT and CDR2 is YYREEE (reference sequence). This CDR3 spans 15 amino acids. Sequencing targeted TCR beta in blood CD8+ and CD4+ T cells. The sequenced material came from CD4+ T cells from PBMCs. This clonotype originated in a human donor with Susac syndrome. The chain is built from TRBV5-4 and TRBJ2-5; TRBD1 agrees at 7 bases. The CDR3 here is CASSSTGTVQETQYF. DNA for the CDR3: TGTGCCAGCAGCTCCACCGGGACAGTACAAGAGACCCAGTACTTC.